This TCR beta chain was sequenced during a study of T-cell reconstitution after alpha-beta-depleted transplantation in children. Broader study findings: From surviving recipient T cells and thymic progenitors came the high day-60 TCRbeta diversity observed in some patients. T-cell numbers and diversity one year post-transplant derived largely from freshly generated T cells. Approximately two months post-transplant, alpha-beta T cells reportedly originated from several hundred expanded graft clones.

A library of TCRbeta sequences, prepared with unique molecular identifiers, was generated. TCRdb reanalysed the PCR reads using MiXCR and keeps one entry per CDR3 protein. This table has hundreds of thousands of distinct CDR3 sequences, roughly 14% appearing once. This clonotype was recorded at least ten times. The antigen remains undetermined. The germline V gene has CDR1 SQVTM and CDR2 ANQGSEA. V gave up 3 bases and J gave up 2 bases; unmatched junction bases: 9. This CDR3 is 16 amino acids long. The clonotype was recovered from a girl under 10 years old with congenital amegakaryocytic thrombocytopenia, due to receive a stem cell transplant. The sequences come from PBMCs, collected before TCRalphabeta/CD19-depleted stem cell transplant. The chain uses TRBV29-1 and TRBJ2-1; TRBD2 matches 8 bases. The CDR3 nucleotides read TGCAGCGTTGATATTAGCGGGATACATGCCTACAATGAGCAGTTCTTC. Translating it yields CSVDISGIHAYNEQFF.